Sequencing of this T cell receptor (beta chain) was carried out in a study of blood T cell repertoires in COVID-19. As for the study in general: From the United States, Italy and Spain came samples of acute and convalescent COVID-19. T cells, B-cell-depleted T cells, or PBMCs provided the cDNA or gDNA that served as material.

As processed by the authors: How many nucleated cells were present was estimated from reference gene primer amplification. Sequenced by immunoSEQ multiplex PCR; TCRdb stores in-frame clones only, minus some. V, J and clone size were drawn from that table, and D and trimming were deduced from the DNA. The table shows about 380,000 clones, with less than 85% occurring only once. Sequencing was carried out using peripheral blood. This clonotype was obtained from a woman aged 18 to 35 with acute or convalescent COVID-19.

CDR3 nucleotides: TGTGCCAGCAGCGAGGGGGCGAGCTACACCTTC. As protein: CASSEGASYTF. The chain couples TRBV9 to TRBJ1-2, with TRBD1 matching 7 bases. The CDR3 sequence is 11 residues long. CDR1 is SGDLS and CDR2 is YYNGEE in the germline V gene. V lost 3 bases, J lost 9 bases, and 2 bases stayed unmatched.